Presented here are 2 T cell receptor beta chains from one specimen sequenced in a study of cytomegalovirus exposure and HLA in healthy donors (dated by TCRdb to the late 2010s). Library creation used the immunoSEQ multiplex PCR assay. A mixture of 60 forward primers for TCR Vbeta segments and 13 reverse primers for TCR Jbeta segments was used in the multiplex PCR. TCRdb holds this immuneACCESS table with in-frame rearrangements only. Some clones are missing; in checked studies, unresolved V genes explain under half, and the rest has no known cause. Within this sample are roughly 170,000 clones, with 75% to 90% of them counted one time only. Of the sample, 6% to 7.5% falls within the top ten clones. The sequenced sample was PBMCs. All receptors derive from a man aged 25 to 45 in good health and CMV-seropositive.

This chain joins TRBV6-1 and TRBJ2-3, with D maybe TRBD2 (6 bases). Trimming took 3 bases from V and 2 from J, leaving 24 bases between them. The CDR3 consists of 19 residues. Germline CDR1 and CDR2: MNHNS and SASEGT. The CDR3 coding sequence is TGTGCCAGCAGTGATAGGTGGCGTACAGTGGGGGGTGTCACAGATACGCAGTATTTT. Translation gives CASSDRWRTVGGVTDTQYF.

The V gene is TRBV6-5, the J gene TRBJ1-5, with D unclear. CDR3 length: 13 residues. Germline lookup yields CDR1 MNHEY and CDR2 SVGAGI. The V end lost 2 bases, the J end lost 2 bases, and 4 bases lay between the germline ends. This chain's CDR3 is CASSYGGNQPQHF. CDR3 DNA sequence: TGTGCCAGCAGTTACGGAGGCAATCAGCCCCAGCATTTT.